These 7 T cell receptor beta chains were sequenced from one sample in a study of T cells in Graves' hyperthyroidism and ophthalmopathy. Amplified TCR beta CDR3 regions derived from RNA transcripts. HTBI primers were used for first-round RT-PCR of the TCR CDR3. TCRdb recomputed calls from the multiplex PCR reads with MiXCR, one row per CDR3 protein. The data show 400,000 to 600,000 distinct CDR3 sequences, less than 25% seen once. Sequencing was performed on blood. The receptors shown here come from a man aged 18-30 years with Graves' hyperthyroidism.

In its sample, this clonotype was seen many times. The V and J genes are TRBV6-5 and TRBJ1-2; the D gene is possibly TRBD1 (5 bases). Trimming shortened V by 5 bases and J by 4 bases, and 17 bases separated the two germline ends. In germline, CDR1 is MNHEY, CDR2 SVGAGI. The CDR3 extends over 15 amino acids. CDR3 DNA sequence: TGTGCCAGCAGTCCCTCCGGGACGGGCCCCTATGGCTACACCTTC. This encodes CASSPSGTGPYGYTF.

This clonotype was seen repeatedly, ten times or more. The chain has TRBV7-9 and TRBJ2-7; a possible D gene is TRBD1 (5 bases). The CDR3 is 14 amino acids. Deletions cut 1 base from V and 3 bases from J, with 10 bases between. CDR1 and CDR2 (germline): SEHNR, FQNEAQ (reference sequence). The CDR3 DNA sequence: TGTGCCAGCAGCTTAGATTTACAGGACTACGAGCAGTACTTC. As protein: CASSLDLQDYEQYF. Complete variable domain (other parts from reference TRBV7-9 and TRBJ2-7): DTGVSQNPRHKITKRGQNVTFRCDPISEHNRLYWYRQTLGQGPEFLTYFQNEAQLEKSRLLSDRFSAERPKGSFSTLEIQRTEQGDSAMYLCASSLDLQDYEQYFGPGTRLTVT.

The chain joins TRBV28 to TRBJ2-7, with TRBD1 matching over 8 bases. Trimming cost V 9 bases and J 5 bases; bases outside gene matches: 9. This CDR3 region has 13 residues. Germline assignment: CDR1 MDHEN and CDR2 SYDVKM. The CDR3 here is CASQRTGFDEQYF. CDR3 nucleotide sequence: TGTGCCAGTCAGCGGACAGGGTTCGACGAGCAGTACTTC.

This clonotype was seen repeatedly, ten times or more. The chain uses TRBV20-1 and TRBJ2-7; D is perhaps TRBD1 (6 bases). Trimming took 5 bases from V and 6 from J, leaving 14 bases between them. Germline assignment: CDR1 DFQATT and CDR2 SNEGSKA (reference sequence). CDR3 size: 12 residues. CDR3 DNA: TGCAGTGCTTTTCCAGGGGTTGGCGAGCAGTACTTC. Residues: CSAFPGVGEQYF.

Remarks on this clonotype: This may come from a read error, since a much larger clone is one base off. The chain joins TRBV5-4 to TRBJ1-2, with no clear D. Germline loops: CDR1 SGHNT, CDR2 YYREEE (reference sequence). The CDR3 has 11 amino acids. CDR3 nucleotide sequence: TGTGCCATCAGCGCCTCCTATGGCTACACCTTC. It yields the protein CAISASYGYTF.

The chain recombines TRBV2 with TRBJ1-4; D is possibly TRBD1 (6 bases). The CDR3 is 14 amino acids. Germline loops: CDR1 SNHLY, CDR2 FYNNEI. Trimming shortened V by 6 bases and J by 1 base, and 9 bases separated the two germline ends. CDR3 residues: CASSPGVTNEKLFF. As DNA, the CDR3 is TGTGCCAGCAGCCCAGGGGTAACTAATGAAAAACTGTTTTTT.

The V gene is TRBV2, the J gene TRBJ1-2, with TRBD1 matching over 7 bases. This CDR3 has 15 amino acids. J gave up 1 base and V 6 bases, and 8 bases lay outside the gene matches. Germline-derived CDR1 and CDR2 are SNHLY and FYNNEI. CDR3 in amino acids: CASSADRVFNYGYTF. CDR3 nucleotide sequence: TGTGCCAGCAGCGCAGACAGGGTTTTTAACTATGGCTACACCTTC.